This TCR beta chain appears in the sequencing data of a study of T cell repertoires in cytomegalovirus infection. About the research overall: A matching HLA type, together with CMV infection, was signaled by public TCR beta signatures.

This clonotype appeared many times. What it binds is unknown. V lost 5 bases and J lost 0, with 17 bases in between. The CDR3 runs to 16 residues. One entry per CDR3 protein results from TCRdb running MiXCR on the reads. The sample yields about 890,000 distinct CDR3 sequences, approximately 32% seen once. The sequencing here drew on cultured CD8+ T cells from PBMCs, taken from culture after CMV antigen stimulation. V is TRBV12-3 or TRBV12-4 and J is TRBJ2-7; D is undetermined. This sequence originates from a human donor in good health (CMV status not recorded). Some clones in this sample may be carry-over from other donors' samples. The CDR3 region is CASSGLKGTSSYEQYF. DNA of the CDR3: TGTGCCAGCAGTGGCTTAAAGGGCACGAGCTCCTACGAGCAGTACTTC.